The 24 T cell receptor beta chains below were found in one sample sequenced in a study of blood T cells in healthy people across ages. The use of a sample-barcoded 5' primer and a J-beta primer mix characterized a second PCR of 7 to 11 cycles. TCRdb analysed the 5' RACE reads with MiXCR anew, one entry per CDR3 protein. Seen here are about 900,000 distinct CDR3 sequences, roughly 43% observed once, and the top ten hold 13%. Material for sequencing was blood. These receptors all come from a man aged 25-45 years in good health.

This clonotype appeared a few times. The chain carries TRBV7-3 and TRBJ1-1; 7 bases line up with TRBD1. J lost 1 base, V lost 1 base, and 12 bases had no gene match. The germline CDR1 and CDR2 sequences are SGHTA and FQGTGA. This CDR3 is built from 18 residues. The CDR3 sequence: CASSLRALDRPPNTEAFF. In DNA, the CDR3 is TGTGCCAGCAGCTTAAGGGCTCTGGACAGGCCACCGAACACTGAAGCTTTCTTT.

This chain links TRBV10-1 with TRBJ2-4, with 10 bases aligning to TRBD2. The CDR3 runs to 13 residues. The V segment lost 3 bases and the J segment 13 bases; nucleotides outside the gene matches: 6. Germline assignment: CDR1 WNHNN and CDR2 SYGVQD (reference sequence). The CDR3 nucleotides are TGCGCCAGCAGTGAACGACTAGCGGGTGAGCAGTACTTC. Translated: CASSERLAGEQYF.

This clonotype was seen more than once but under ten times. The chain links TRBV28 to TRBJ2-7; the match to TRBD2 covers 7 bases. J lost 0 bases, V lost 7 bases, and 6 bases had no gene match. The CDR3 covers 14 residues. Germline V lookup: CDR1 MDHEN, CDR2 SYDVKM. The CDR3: CASNWGGSSYEQYF. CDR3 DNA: TGTGCCAGCAACTGGGGGGGGAGCTCCTACGAGCAGTACTTC.

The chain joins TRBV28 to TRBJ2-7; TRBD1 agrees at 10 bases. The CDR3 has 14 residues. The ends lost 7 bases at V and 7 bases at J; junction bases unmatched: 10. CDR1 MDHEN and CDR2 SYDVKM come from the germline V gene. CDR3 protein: CASISGTGVTEQYF. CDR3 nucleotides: TGTGCCAGCATCTCCGGGACAGGGGTCACAGAGCAGTACTTC.

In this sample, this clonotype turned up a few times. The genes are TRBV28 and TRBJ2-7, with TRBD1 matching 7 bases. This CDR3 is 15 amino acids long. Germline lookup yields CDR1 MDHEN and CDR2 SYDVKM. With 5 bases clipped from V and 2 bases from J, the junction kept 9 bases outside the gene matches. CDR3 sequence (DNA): TGTGCCAGCAGTGGCCCGACAGGGAGCACCTACGAGCAGTACTTC. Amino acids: CASSGPTGSTYEQYF.

The CDR3 region is CASSLTGSNYNEQYF. In nucleotides, the CDR3 is TGTGCCAGCAGCTTAACAGGTTCTAACTACAATGAGCAGTACTTC. This chain joins TRBV7-3 and TRBJ2-1; D uncertain. The DNA end lines up better with TRBJ2-7; the J call may be wrong. CDR1 SGHTA and CDR2 FQGTGA come from the germline V gene. The CDR3 consists of 15 residues.

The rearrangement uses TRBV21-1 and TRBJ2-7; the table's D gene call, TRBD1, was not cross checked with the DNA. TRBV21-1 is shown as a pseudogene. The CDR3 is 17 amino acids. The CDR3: CASSKGGGHRDSYEQYF. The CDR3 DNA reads TGTGCCAGCAGCAAAGGGGGCGGACACCGCGACTCCTACGAGCAGTACTTC.

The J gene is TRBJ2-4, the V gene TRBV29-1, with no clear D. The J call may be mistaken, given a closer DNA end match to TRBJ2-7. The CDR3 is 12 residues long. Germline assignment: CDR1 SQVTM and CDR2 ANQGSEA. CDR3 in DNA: TGCAGCGTTGAAAGGACGAGATACGAGCAGTACTTC. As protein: CSVERTRYEQYF.

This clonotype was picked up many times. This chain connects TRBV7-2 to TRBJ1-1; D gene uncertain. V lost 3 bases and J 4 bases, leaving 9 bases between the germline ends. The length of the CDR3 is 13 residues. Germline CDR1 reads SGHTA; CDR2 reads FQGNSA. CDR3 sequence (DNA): TGTGCCAGCAGCTTTAGGGTGGCCACTGAAGCTTTCTTT. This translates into CASSFRVATEAFF.

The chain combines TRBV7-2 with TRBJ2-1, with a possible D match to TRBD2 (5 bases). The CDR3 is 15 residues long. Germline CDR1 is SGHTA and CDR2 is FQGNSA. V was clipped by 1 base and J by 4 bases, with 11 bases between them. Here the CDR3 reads CASSLGTSFYNEQFF. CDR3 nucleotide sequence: TGTGCCAGCAGCTTAGGGACTTCCTTTTACAATGAGCAGTTCTTC.

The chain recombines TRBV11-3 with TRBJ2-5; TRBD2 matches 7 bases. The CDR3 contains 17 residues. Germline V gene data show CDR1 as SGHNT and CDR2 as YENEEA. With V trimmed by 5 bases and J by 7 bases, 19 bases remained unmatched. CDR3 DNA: TGTGCCAGCAGCCCTTTCGGAAGCGGGGCGGGGGAGGGGACCCAGTACTTC. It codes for CASSPFGSGAGEGTQYF.

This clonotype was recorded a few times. The CDR3 loop reads CASSVGGDRSPYEQYF. DNA of the CDR3: TGTGCCAGCAGTGTGGGAGGGGACAGGTCTCCCTACGAGCAGTACTTC. The chain combines TRBV25-1 with TRBJ2-7, with TRBD1 as a possible D gene (8 bases). Trimming took off 4 bases at V and 2 bases at J, with 18 bases between the two ends. CDR3 size: 16 residues. CDR1 MGHDK and CDR2 SYGVNS come from the germline V gene.

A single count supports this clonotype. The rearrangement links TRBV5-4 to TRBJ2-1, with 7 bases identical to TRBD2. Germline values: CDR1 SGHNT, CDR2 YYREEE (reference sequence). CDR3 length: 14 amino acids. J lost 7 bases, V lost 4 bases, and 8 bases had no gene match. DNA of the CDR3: TGTGCCAGCAGCCCGCGCGGGGGAGAGAATGAGCAGTTCTTC. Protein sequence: CASSPRGGENEQFF.

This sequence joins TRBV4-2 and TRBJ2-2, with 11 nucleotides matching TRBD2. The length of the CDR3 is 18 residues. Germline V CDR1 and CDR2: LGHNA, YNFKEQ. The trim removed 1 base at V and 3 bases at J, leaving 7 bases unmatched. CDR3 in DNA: TGTGCCAGCAGCCAAGCCGGACTAGCGGGCTCATACACCGGGGAGCTGTTTTTT. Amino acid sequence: CASSQAGLAGSYTGELFF.

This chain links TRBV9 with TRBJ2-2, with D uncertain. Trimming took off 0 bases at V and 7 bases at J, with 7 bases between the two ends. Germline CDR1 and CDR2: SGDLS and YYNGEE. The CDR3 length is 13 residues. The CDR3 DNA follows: TGTGCCAGCAGCGTAGAGGGCCGCGGGGAGCTGTTTTTT. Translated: CASSVEGRGELFF. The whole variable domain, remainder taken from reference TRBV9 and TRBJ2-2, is DSGVTQTPKHLITATGQRVTLRCSPRSGDLSVYWYQQSLDQGLQFLIQYYNGEERAKGNILERFSAQQFPDLHSELNLSSLELGDSALYFCASSVEGRGELFFGEGSRLTVL.

The CDR3 loop reads CASSQDRGTGYGYTF. The CDR3 region has the DNA TGCGCCAGCAGCCAAGATCGCGGGACAGGCTATGGCTACACCTTC. This sequence joins TRBV4-3 and TRBJ1-2; 8 bases line up with TRBD1. Germline CDR1 is LGHNA and CDR2 is YSLEER. The CDR3 has 15 amino acids. The V segment lost 0 bases and the J segment 4 bases; nucleotides outside the gene matches: 4.

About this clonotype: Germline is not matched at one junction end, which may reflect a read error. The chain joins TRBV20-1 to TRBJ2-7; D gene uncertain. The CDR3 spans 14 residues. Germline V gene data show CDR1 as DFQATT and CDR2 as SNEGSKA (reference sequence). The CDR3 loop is CSARDRATPYERYF. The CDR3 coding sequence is TGCAGTGCTAGAGATAGGGCTACCCCCTACGAGCGGTACTTC.

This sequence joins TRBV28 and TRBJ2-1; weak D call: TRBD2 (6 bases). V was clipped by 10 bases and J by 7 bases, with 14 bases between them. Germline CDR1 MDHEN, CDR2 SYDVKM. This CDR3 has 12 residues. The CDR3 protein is CATHSAGNEQFF. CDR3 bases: TGTGCCACCCACTCTGCGGGGAATGAGCAGTTCTTC.

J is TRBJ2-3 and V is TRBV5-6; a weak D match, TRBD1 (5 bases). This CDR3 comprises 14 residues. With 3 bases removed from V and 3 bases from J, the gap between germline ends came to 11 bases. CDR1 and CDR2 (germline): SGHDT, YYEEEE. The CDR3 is CASSWTLGTDTQYF. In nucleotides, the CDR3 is TGTGCCAGCAGCTGGACATTGGGAACAGATACGCAGTATTTT.

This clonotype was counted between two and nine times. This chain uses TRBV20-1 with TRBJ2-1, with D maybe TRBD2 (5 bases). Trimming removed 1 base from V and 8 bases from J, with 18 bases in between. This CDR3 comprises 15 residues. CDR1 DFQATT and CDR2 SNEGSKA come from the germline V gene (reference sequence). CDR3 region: CSARAQAASPHEQFF. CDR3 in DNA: TGCAGTGCTAGAGCCCAGGCGGCTAGCCCCCATGAGCAGTTCTTC.

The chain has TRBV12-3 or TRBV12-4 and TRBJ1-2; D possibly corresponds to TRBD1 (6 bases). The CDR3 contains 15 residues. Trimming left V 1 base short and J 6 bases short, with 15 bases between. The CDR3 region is CASSLGPGHLNGYTF. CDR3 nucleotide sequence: TGTGCCAGCAGTTTAGGTCCGGGACACCTAAATGGCTACACCTTC.

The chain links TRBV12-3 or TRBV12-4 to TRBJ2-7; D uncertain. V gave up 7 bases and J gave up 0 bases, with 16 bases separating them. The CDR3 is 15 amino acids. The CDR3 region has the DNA TGTGCCAGCAATTTTTCTCCGGCGGACTCCTACGAGCAGTACTTC. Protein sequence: CASNFSPADSYEQYF.

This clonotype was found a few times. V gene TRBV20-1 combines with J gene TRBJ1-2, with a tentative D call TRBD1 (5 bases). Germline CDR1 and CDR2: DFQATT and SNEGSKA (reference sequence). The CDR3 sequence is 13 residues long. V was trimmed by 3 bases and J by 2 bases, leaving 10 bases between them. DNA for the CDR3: TGCAGTGCTAGTGCTAGACAGAACTATGGCTACACCTTC. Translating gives CSASARQNYGYTF.

The CDR3 DNA is TGCGCCAGCAGCTTCGAAACAGGGGGCAGCTCCTACGAGCAGTACTTC. Residues: CASSFETGGSSYEQYF. V usage is TRBV5-1 and J usage is TRBJ2-7; 9 bases line up with TRBD1. V shed 2 bases and J 0 bases; nucleotides not matched to a gene: 6. In germline, CDR1 is SGHRS, CDR2 YFSETQ. This CDR3 spans 16 amino acids.